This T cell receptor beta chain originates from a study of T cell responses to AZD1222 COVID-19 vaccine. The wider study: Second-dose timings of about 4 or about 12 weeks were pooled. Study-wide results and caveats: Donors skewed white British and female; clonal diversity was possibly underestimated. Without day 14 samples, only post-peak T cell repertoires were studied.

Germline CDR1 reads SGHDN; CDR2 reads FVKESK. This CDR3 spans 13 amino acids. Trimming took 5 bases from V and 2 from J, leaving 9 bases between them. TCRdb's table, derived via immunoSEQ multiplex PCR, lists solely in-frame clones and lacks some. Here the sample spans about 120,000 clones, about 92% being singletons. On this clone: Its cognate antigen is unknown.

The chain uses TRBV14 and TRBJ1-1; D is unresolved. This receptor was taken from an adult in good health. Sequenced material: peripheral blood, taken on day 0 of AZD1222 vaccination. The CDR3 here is CASSSYYNTEAFF. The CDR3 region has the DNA TGTGCCAGCAGCTCCTATTATAACACTGAAGCTTTCTTT. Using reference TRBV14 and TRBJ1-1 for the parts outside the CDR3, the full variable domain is EAGVTQFPSHSVIEKGQTVTLRCDPISGHDNLYWYRRVMGKEIKFLLHFVKESKQDESGMPNNRFLAERTGGTYSTLKVQPAELEDSGVYFCASSSYYNTEAFFGQGTRLTVV.